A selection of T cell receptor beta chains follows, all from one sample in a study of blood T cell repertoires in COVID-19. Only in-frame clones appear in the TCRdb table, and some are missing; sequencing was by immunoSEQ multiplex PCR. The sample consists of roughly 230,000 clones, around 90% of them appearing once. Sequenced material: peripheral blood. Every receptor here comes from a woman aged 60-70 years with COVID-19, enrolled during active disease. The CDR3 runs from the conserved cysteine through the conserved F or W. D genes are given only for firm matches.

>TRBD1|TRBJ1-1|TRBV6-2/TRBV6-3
CASSPPRGLNTEAFF
TGTGCCAGCAGTCCACCCAGGGGGCTGAACACTGAAGCTTTCTTT
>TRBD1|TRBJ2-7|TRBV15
CATSRESVGTGISYEQYF
TGTGCCACCAGCAGAGAGAGTGTGGGGACAGGGATCTCCTACGAGCAGTACTTC
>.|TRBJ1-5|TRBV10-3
CAISENTGTSNQPQHF
TGTGCCATCAGTGAAAACACAGGGACGTCGAATCAGCCCCAGCATTTT
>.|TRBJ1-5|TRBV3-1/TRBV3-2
CASSGGYSNQPQHF
TGTGCCAGCAGCGGGGGGTATAGCAATCAGCCCCAGCATTTT
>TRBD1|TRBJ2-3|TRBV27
CASSLGRGLYTDTQYF
TGTGCCAGCAGTTTGGGCAGGGGGCTTTACACAGATACGCAGTATTTT
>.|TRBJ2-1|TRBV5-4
CASSSYQRGGYNEQFF
TGTGCCAGCAGCTCTTACCAAAGGGGGGGGTACAATGAGCAGTTCTTC
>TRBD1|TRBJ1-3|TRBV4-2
CASSPGPQGISGNTIYF
TGTGCCAGCAGCCCAGGTCCACAGGGGATCTCTGGAAACACCATATATTTT
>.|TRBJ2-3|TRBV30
CAWSVQWGTQYF
TGTGCCTGGAGTGTTCAGTGGGGCACGCAGTATTTT
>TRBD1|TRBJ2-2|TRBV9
CASSARQGFTGELFF
TGTGCCAGCAGCGCCCGACAGGGCTTTACCGGGGAGCTGTTTTTT
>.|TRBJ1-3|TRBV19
CASSIDRQTGNTIYF
TGTGCCAGTAGTATTGACAGGCAAACTGGAAACACCATATATTTT
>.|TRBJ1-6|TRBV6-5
CASRDRRNSPLHF
TGTGCCAGCAGAGACAGACGTAATTCACCCCTCCACTTT
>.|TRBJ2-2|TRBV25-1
CASSDHTDTGELFF
TGTGCCAGCAGTGATCATACTGACACCGGGGAGCTGTTTTTT
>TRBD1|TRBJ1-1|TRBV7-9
CATSPRGELGNTEAFF
TGTGCCACATCCCCCAGGGGGGAGTTAGGGAACACTGAAGCTTTCTTT